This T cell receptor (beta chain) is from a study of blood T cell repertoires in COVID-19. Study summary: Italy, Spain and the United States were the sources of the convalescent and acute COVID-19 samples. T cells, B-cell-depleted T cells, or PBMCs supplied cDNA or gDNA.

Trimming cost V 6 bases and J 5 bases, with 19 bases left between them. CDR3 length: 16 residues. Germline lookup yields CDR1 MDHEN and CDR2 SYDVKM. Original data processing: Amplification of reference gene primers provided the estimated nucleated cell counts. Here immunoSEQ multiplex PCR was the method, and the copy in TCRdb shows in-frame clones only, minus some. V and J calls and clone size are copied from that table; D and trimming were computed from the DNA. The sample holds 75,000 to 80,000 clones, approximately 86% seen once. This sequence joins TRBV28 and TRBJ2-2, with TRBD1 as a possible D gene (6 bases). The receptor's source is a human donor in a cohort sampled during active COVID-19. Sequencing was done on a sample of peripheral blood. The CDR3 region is CASRGGGRLGTGELFF. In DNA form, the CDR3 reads TGTGCCAGCAGGGGTGGGGGCCGGTTGGGGACCGGGGAGCTGTTTTTT.